The sequence of this T cell receptor beta chain was determined in a study of OX40 agonist ivuxolimab in advanced cancers. Germline V lookup: CDR1 MGHDK, CDR2 SYGVNS. CDR3 length: 13 residues. Trimming took off 6 bases at V and 2 bases at J, with 11 bases between the two ends. Data came from immunoSEQ multiplex PCR; TCRdb stores just in-frame clones and leaves some out. Of some 16,000 clones listed, around nine tenths are singletons. This chain joins TRBV25-1 and TRBJ2-7, with D possibly matching TRBD1 (5 bases). The sequencing used CD4+ or CD8+ T cells sorted from blood, collected in a trial of the OX40 agonist ivuxolimab. The clonotype originates from an adult with an advanced solid tumor such as melanoma, head and neck, liver or kidney cancer. In DNA form, the CDR3 reads TGTGCCAGCAGCCCGGACACAACCTACGAGCAGTACTTC. Protein sequence: CASSPDTTYEQYF.